A single sample is the source of the 10 T cell receptor beta chains below, sequenced in a study of T cell changes during pregnancy in multiple sclerosis. Using immunoSEQ multiplex PCR, the repertoire was profiled, and TCRdb retains in-frame clones only, with some absent. The data contain tens of thousands of clones, 89% of them singletons. Sequences were derived from CD8+ T cells from peripheral blood mononuclear cells, sampled in the second trimester of pregnancy. The receptors derive from a female donor with multiple sclerosis, enrolled in a pregnancy study.

The V gene is TRBV25-1, the J gene TRBJ2-3, with D unresolved. Germline V gene data show CDR1 as MGHDK and CDR2 as SYGVNS. CDR3 length: 13 residues. V was pared by 4 bases and J by 4 bases, with 9 bases between. The CDR3 region is CASSVSPADTQYF. CDR3 DNA: TGTGCCAGCAGTGTTAGCCCCGCAGATACGCAGTATTTT.

This chain links TRBV1 with TRBJ2-1; the table's D call of TRBD2 was not tested on the DNA. TRBV1 is assigned pseudogene status. The CDR3 sequence is 12 residues long. The CDR3 DNA reads TGCACCAGCAGCCTGAAGCGGGGCGAGCAGTTCTTC. Amino acid sequence: CTSSLKRGEQFF.

The gene calls are TRBV25-1 and TRBJ2-2; 8 bases are shared with TRBD1. Looked up from germline, CDR1 is MGHDK and CDR2 is SYGVNS. This CDR3 comprises 14 residues. Trimming removed 3 bases from V and 3 bases from J; junction bases left unmatched: 0. The CDR3 loop reads CASSEDRDTGELFF. CDR3 DNA: TGTGCCAGCAGTGAGGACAGGGACACCGGGGAGCTGTTTTTT.

DNA of the CDR3: TGTGCCAGCAGTGACTACACAGATACGCAGTATTTT. Protein sequence: CASSDYTDTQYF. The V call is TRBV27, the J call TRBJ2-3, with D perhaps TRBD2 (5 bases). Germline V lookup: CDR1 MNHEY, CDR2 SMNVEV (reference sequence). Trimming removed 5 bases at V and 2 bases at J, with 5 bases between. This CDR3 is 12 amino acids long.

V and J are TRBV7-8 and TRBJ2-5, with a tentative D call TRBD2 (5 bases). Germline V gene lookup returns CDR1 SGHVS and CDR2 FQNEAQ. CDR3 size: 15 residues. V gave up 2 bases and J gave up 4 bases, with 14 bases separating them. The CDR3 region has the DNA TGTGCCAGCAGCTTATTGGTCACGGGGAGAGAGACCCAGTACTTC. Amino acid sequence: CASSLLVTGRETQYF.

V is TRBV27 and J is TRBJ1-2; 7 nucleotides agree with TRBD1. Germline loops: CDR1 MNHEY, CDR2 SMNVEV (reference sequence). The CDR3 is 16 amino acids. Losses at the gene ends were 5 bases for V and 4 bases for J; bases not matched to a gene: 13. This CDR3 reads CASSRGQYKTGYGYTF. The CDR3 nucleotides are TGTGCCAGCAGTAGGGGACAGTACAAGACTGGCTATGGCTACACCTTC.

J is TRBJ2-3 and V is TRBV5-8, with 16 bases lining up with TRBD2. Trimming at V came to 4 bases and at J to 2 bases, leaving 7 bases not matched to a gene. Germline V gene sequence: CDR1 SGHTS, CDR2 YDEGEE. The length of the CDR3 is 18 residues. CDR3 sequence (DNA): TGTGCCAGCAGCCCCGGGACTAGCGGGGGGGCCGCCACAGATACGCAGTATTTT. This codes for CASSPGTSGGAATDTQYF. Based on the CDR3 plus reference TRBV5-8 and TRBJ2-3, the full variable domain is EAGVTQSPTHLIKTRGQQATLRCSPISGHTSVYWYQQALGLGLQFLLWYDEGEERNRGNFPPRFSGRQFPNYSSELNVNALELEDSALYLCASSPGTSGGAATDTQYFGPGTRLTVL.

The rearrangement links TRBV10-2 to TRBJ2-7, with 9 nucleotides matching TRBD1. Germline CDR1 and CDR2: WSHSY and SAAADI. The trim removed 3 bases at V and 4 bases at J, leaving 7 bases unmatched. This CDR3 contains 15 residues. The CDR3 here is CASSDPGQGPYEQYF. CDR3 nucleotides: TGCGCCAGCAGTGACCCGGGACAGGGCCCTTACGAGCAGTACTTC.

The V gene is TRBV29-1, the J gene TRBJ1-2, with D possibly being TRBD1 (5 bases). The CDR3 sequence is 14 residues long. From germline, CDR1 is SQVTM and CDR2 ANQGSEA. The V and J ends lost 3 bases and 5 bases respectively, with 16 bases between them. CDR3 loop: CSVELREERYGYTF. The CDR3 nucleotides are TGCAGCGTTGAGCTCAGGGAGGAGAGGTATGGCTACACCTTC.

J is TRBJ2-3 and V is TRBV7-9, with 9 positions matching TRBD1. Per the germline V gene, CDR1 is SEHNR and CDR2 is FQNEAQ (reference sequence). The J segment lost 0 bases and the V segment lost 4 bases, leaving 5 bases of the junction unmatched. The CDR3 is 16 amino acids. The CDR3 spells CASSSDRGYSTDTQYF. The CDR3 DNA reads TGTGCCAGCAGCTCGGACAGGGGATATAGCACAGATACGCAGTATTTT.